The rows below give T cell receptor beta chains drawn from one sample of a study of CD8 T cells in Susac syndrome. Each CDR3 protein gets one entry after TCRdb re-called the immunoSEQ multiplex PCR reads with MiXCR. Of a few hundred thousand distinct CDR3 sequences in the sample, 75% to 90% were seen once. Sequencing was done on a sample of CD8+ T cells from PBMCs. Receptors were obtained from a human donor with multiple sclerosis. Each CDR3 is given without its conserved first and last residue. Clone size, where shown, is once, few, many, or a class for clones that have expanded.

CDR3: SVEGGGQFYEQY; V: TRBV29-1; size: .
CDR3: ASSLTGENTEAF; V: TRBV7-6; size: few
CDR3: ASSVDGDVTDTQY; V: TRBV9; size: .
CDR3: ASSPSVLSSGNTIY; V: TRBV19; size: .
CDR3: ASSPRGRGFPYEQY; V: TRBV11-2; size: .
CDR3: ASSLGATGMNVNEQF; V: TRBV27; size: .
CDR3: ASSSLRVPGETQY; V: TRBV27; size: .
CDR3: SVVSEPRYEQY; V: TRBV29-1; size: .
CDR3: SARGQATYTQY; V: TRBV20-1; size: .
CDR3: SASPGTYEQY; V: TRBV20-1; size: .
CDR3: ASSQVGTGDNEQF; V: TRBV3-1; size: .
CDR3: ASSESGGNKADTQY; V: TRBV10-2; size: .
CDR3: SARGLAGSYEQY; V: TRBV20-1; size: .
CDR3: ASSPGWADRGQPQH; V: TRBV3-1; size: .
CDR3: ASTPAGGGLAGYEQY; V: TRBV6-1; size: .
CDR3: AGSGGGLGNEQF; V: TRBV6-1; size: .
CDR3: ASSSGQGSTLNTEAF; V: TRBV11-2; size: .
CDR3: AWSPGQGRDEQY; V: TRBV30; size: .
CDR3: ASSPGDFTSYEQY; V: TRBV5-1; size: .
CDR3: AWSWAGGLEQY; V: TRBV30; size: .
CDR3: SARESGKGSSYGYT; V: TRBV20-1; size: .
CDR3: ASSQDATLTYEQY; V: TRBV4-1; size: .
CDR3: ASSFVPASYEQY; V: TRBV28; size: .
CDR3: ASSRSTATSTDTQY; V: TRBV5-6; size: .
CDR3: ASSLGEGQINEKLF; V: TRBV7-6; size: .